Sequencing of this T cell receptor (beta chain) was carried out in a study of type 1 regulatory T cells. Study context: T-allo10 is an in vitro-generated, Tr1-enriched CD4 T cell product specific for alloantigen. General study points: Type 1 regulatory T cells had a more restricted TCR repertoire than non-type 1 regulatory T cells.

With regard to this clonotype: Its antigen is currently unknown.

MiXCR, run by TCRdb on the reads, gives a single entry per CDR3 protein. The table lists 70,000 or so distinct CDR3 sequences, about a fifth of them singletons. The germline CDR1 and CDR2 sequences are LGHNA and YSLEER. With 3 bases clipped from V and 4 bases from J, the junction kept 3 bases outside the gene matches. The CDR3 length is 14 residues. This clonotype originated in a human donor in good health. The sequenced material came from cultured type 1 regulatory T (Tr1) cells, either the whole culture or a sorted fraction (not recorded which). This chain joins TRBV4-3 and TRBJ2-3, with TRBD2 identical over 8 bases. The CDR3 DNA follows: TGCGCCAGCAGCCACGGACTAGCCTCAGATACGCAGTATTTT. Translation: CASSHGLASDTQYF.